This TCR beta chain was sequenced during a study of blood T cells in healthy people across ages. Then a second PCR, running about 6 to 11 cycles, was carried out with a sample-barcoded 5' primer and a J-beta primer mix. TCRdb re-analysed the 5' RACE reads in MiXCR, keeping a single row per CDR3 protein. The sample carries roughly 1.9 million distinct CDR3 sequences, roughly two fifths recorded once. Trimming left V 6 bases short and J 4 bases short, with 14 bases between. The length of the CDR3 is 13 residues. Germline CDR1 SQVTM, CDR2 ANQGSEA. This clonotype was sampled from a human donor in good health. The sample consisted of blood. The rearrangement joins TRBV29-1 to TRBJ2-3; D not resolved. The CDR3 region has the DNA TGCAGCGTCCGCTCCAGTGGTGCAGATACGCAGTATTTT. Translation: CSVRSSGADTQYF.